The rows below give T cell receptor beta chains drawn from one sample of a study of cytomegalovirus exposure and HLA in healthy donors. Method: immunoSEQ multiplex PCR; TCRdb's copy keeps in-frame clones and lacks some. The sample carries over 110,000 clones, approximately 86% recorded once. The sequencing sample was made of PBMCs. Every receptor here comes from a man younger than 30 in good health and CMV-seropositive. CDR3s include the opening cysteine and the closing phenylalanine or tryptophan. The order of the fields is clone size, J gene, V gene, D gene, CDR3 DNA, CDR3 protein. The D gene is left open where the match is weak. Clone size is shown for a subset of rows, as once, few, many or a class of expanded clone.

clone size: -; J gene: TRBJ1-1; V gene: TRBV5-1; D gene: TRBD1; CDR3 DNA: TGCGCCAGCAGCTTACAGGGGGCAGAGTCTGAAGCTTTCTTT; CDR3 protein: CASSLQGAESEAFF
clone size: -; J gene: TRBJ1-4; V gene: TRBV9; D gene: TRBD1; CDR3 DNA: TGTGCCAGCAGCGCCGAGGGACAGGGAAATGAAAAACTGTTTTTT; CDR3 protein: CASSAEGQGNEKLFF
clone size: -; J gene: TRBJ2-1; V gene: TRBV6-1; D gene: -; CDR3 DNA: TGTGCCAGCAGTCGACACAAGCAGTTCTTC; CDR3 protein: CASSRHKQFF
clone size: -; J gene: TRBJ1-1; V gene: TRBV27; D gene: TRBD1; CDR3 DNA: TGTGCCAGCTCCCCCCTACAGGGGGCAAGGGGGACTGAAGCTTTCTTT; CDR3 protein: CASSPLQGARGTEAFF
clone size: once; J gene: TRBJ2-1; V gene: TRBV5-4; D gene: -; CDR3 DNA: TGTGCCAGCAGCCCCTGGAGGGATAATGAGCAGTTCTTC; CDR3 protein: CASSPWRDNEQFF
clone size: -; J gene: TRBJ1-1; V gene: TRBV27; D gene: -; CDR3 DNA: TGTGCCAGCAGTTTGCAGGGGCGCCCTGAAGCTTTCTTT; CDR3 protein: CASSLQGRPEAFF
clone size: -; J gene: TRBJ2-7; V gene: TRBV7-9; D gene: -; CDR3 DNA: TGTGCCAGCAGCTTTGGCGGACAGACGTACGAGCAGTACTTC; CDR3 protein: CASSFGGQTYEQYF
clone size: -; J gene: TRBJ2-5; V gene: TRBV6-5; D gene: -; CDR3 DNA: TGTGCCAGCAGCGGTAGCGCGCTCCAAGAGACCCAGTACTTC; CDR3 protein: CASSGSALQETQYF
clone size: once; J gene: TRBJ1-5; V gene: TRBV6-6; D gene: -; CDR3 DNA: TGTGCCAGCAGCTACCGGGACATTAGCAATCAGCCCCAGCATTTT; CDR3 protein: CASSYRDISNQPQHF
clone size: -; J gene: TRBJ2-5; V gene: TRBV2; D gene: -; CDR3 DNA: TGTGCCAGCAGTGGCGGCTGGGACCAAGAGACCCAGTACTTC; CDR3 protein: CASSGGWDQETQYF
clone size: -; J gene: TRBJ1-2; V gene: TRBV30; D gene: TRBD1; CDR3 DNA: TGTGCCTGGAACAAAAACCGGGACAGGGAAAGTGGTGGCTACACCTTC; CDR3 protein: CAWNKNRDRESGGYTF
clone size: -; J gene: TRBJ2-1; V gene: TRBV4-1; D gene: -; CDR3 DNA: TGCGCCAGCAGCCAAGTACTCACCCGAGGGAATGAGCAGTTCTTC; CDR3 protein: CASSQVLTRGNEQFF
clone size: -; J gene: TRBJ1-1; V gene: TRBV27; D gene: TRBD1; CDR3 DNA: TGTGCCAGCAGTCCGACAGGGACCCTGAACACTGAAGCTTTCTTT; CDR3 protein: CASSPTGTLNTEAFF
clone size: -; J gene: TRBJ2-3; V gene: TRBV18; D gene: TRBD1; CDR3 DNA: TGTGCCAGCTCACCATTATCGAGACAGGGGGGGAATTCGGGTACGCAGTATTTT; CDR3 protein: CASSPLSRQGGNSGTQYF
clone size: -; J gene: TRBJ1-5; V gene: TRBV2; D gene: -; CDR3 DNA: TGTGCCAGCAGTGAAGGGGCGGGGTTGGGGGATCAGCCCCAGCATTTT; CDR3 protein: CASSEGAGLGDQPQHF
clone size: -; J gene: TRBJ2-2; V gene: TRBV30; D gene: -; CDR3 DNA: TGTGCCTGGAGTGGCCCGGACAGAGTAAACACCGGGGAGCTGTTTTTT; CDR3 protein: CAWSGPDRVNTGELFF
clone size: -; J gene: TRBJ2-1; V gene: TRBV2; D gene: -; CDR3 DNA: TGTGCCAGCAGTGAAACGCGGGACCCATTCCATGAGCAGTTCTTC; CDR3 protein: CASSETRDPFHEQFF
clone size: -; J gene: TRBJ2-7; V gene: TRBV29-1; D gene: -; CDR3 DNA: TGCAGCGTTGTGAACCGGGGATCCTACGAGCAGTACTTC; CDR3 protein: CSVVNRGSYEQYF
clone size: -; J gene: TRBJ1-1; V gene: TRBV18; D gene: -; CDR3 DNA: TGTGCCAGCTCACCACGGGGAGTGGGCACTGAAGCTTTCTTT; CDR3 protein: CASSPRGVGTEAFF
clone size: -; J gene: TRBJ2-3; V gene: TRBV19; D gene: TRBD1; CDR3 DNA: TGTGCCAGTAGTATGGGACAGGCTACTTTCACAGATACGCAGTATTTT; CDR3 protein: CASSMGQATFTDTQYF
clone size: -; J gene: TRBJ2-1; V gene: TRBV5-1; D gene: -; CDR3 DNA: TGCGCCAGCAGCTTGGTCGGTGGTCCGGTCAATGAGCAGTTCTTC; CDR3 protein: CASSLVGGPVNEQFF
clone size: -; J gene: TRBJ2-7; V gene: TRBV6-5; D gene: -; CDR3 DNA: TGTGCCAGCAGTTACTCGAGAATCCCTCCCGGGGAGCAGTACTTC; CDR3 protein: CASSYSRIPPGEQYF
clone size: -; J gene: TRBJ2-1; V gene: TRBV6-6; D gene: TRBD1; CDR3 DNA: TGTGCCAGCAGTTACGCAGGGGGAGCAAATGAGCAGTTCTTC; CDR3 protein: CASSYAGGANEQFF
clone size: -; J gene: TRBJ2-2; V gene: TRBV19; D gene: -; CDR3 DNA: TGTGCCAGCAGTCTCCTCACCGGGGAGCTGTTTTTT; CDR3 protein: CASSLLTGELFF
clone size: -; J gene: TRBJ2-1; V gene: TRBV11-3; D gene: -; CDR3 DNA: TGTGCCAGCAGGCCGAAAGCTTACAATGAGCAGTTCTTC; CDR3 protein: CASRPKAYNEQFF
clone size: -; J gene: TRBJ2-5; V gene: TRBV6-1; D gene: -; CDR3 DNA: TGTGCCAGCAGTGAAGCATGGGGGCAACAAGAGACCCAGTACTTC; CDR3 protein: CASSEAWGQQETQYF